The 27 T cell receptor beta chains listed next were all sequenced from one sample in a study of blood T cell repertoires in COVID-19. The method was immunoSEQ multiplex PCR; TCRdb's version includes in-frame clones alone and lacks a portion of them. The data contain approximately 300,000 clones, more than 70% of them singletons. What was sequenced was peripheral blood. These receptors were obtained from a man aged 18 to 29 who had recovered from COVID-19.

The chain couples TRBV11-2 to TRBJ2-7, with 9 bases identical to TRBD2. Germline CDR1 and CDR2: SGHAT and FQNNGV. CDR3 length: 15 residues. J lost 0 bases, V lost 0 bases, and 0 bases had no gene match. This chain's CDR3 is CASSLEAGGSYEQYF. CDR3 nucleotides: TGTGCCAGCAGCTTAGAAGCGGGGGGCTCCTACGAGCAGTACTTC. The variable domain in full, with the rest retrieved from reference TRBV11-2 and TRBJ2-7, is EAGVAQSPRYKIIEKRQSVAFWCNPISGHATLYWYQQILGQGPKLLIQFQNNGVVDDSQLPKDRFSAERLKGVDSTLKIQPAKLEDSAVYLCASSLEAGGSYEQYFGPGTRLTVT.

The chain is built from TRBV29-1 and TRBJ2-3; TRBD1 agrees at 11 bases. Germline values: CDR1 SQVTM, CDR2 ANQGSEA. The trim removed 2 bases at V and 3 bases at J, leaving 16 bases unmatched. The CDR3 spans 19 residues. CDR3 sequence: CSVEFPLLRDRGGTDTQYF. The CDR3 coding sequence is TGCAGCGTTGAATTTCCCCTCCTGCGGGACAGGGGGGGGACAGATACGCAGTATTTT.

The V call is TRBV2, the J call TRBJ2-7; 10 bases fit TRBD2. V gave up 2 bases and J gave up 6 bases; unmatched junction bases: 4. Germline CDR1 reads SNHLY; CDR2 reads FYNNEI. The CDR3 is made up of 14 amino acids. The CDR3 spells CASSELAGVGEQYF. DNA for the CDR3: TGTGCCAGCAGTGAACTAGCGGGAGTGGGCGAGCAGTACTTC.

The rearrangement joins TRBV9 to TRBJ2-2; D is ambiguous. This CDR3 has 14 amino acids. The ends were cut back, 3 bases at V and 6 bases at J, with 12 bases in the middle. Looked up from germline, CDR1 is SGDLS and CDR2 is YYNGEE. The CDR3 bases are TGTGCCAGCAGCGCCGACCACCAGGCCGGGGAGCTGTTTTTT. Translation: CASSADHQAGELFF.

The table lists this clone with a count of one. V and J are TRBV5-6 and TRBJ1-2, with TRBD1 matching 7 bases. Unmatched junction bases numbered 6, after V lost 3 bases and J lost 4 bases. The germline V gene has CDR1 SGHDT and CDR2 YYEEEE. The CDR3 runs to 14 residues. DNA for the CDR3: TGTGCCAGCAGCTCCTTGGACAGGCTCTATGGCTACACCTTC. Its translation: CASSSLDRLYGYTF.

The rearrangement links TRBV16 to TRBJ2-1; TRBD2 aligns across 11 bases. Germline lookup yields CDR1 KGHSY and CDR2 FQNENV. V dropped 4 bases and J dropped 6; count of bases not matched to a gene: 5. CDR3 length: 15 residues. The CDR3 DNA is TGTGCCAGCAGCCTCGGACTAGCGGGTTTCAATGAGCAGTTCTTC. This encodes CASSLGLAGFNEQFF.

The gene calls are TRBV28 and TRBJ2-3, with D possibly being TRBD2 (6 bases). The CDR3 covers 15 residues. Germline V lookup: CDR1 MDHEN, CDR2 SYDVKM. V was pared by 7 bases and J by 1 base, with 15 bases between. CDR3 in DNA: TGTGCCAGCAACTCCGGGAGAAGCCGCACAGATACGCAGTATTTT. Residues: CASNSGRSRTDTQYF.

V and J are TRBV9 and TRBJ2-2; possible D gene TRBD1, 5 bases. The germline CDR1 and CDR2 sequences are SGDLS and YYNGEE. V was pared by 0 bases and J by 7 bases, with 7 bases between. This CDR3 spans 13 amino acids. The CDR3 DNA sequence: TGTGCCAGCAGCGTAGAGGGGATCGGGGAGCTGTTTTTT. It encodes CASSVEGIGELFF.

The chain employs TRBV5-1 and TRBJ2-3; 11 nucleotides match TRBD2. The CDR3 spans 17 residues. V lost 4 bases to trimming and J lost 3 bases; unmatched junction nucleotides: 10. The germline V gene has CDR1 SGHRS and CDR2 YFSETQ. CDR3 DNA sequence: TGCGCCAGCAGCCTGGGGCCTAGCGGGAGGAATACAGATACGCAGTATTTT. It specifies CASSLGPSGRNTDTQYF.

The genes are TRBV7-2 and TRBJ1-2; a possible D gene is TRBD1 (5 bases). The germline V gene has CDR1 SGHTA and CDR2 FQGNSA. V was cut by 0 bases and J by 5 bases, with 10 bases left in between. This CDR3 has 14 amino acids. Here the CDR3 reads CASSLAGLLYGYTF. CDR3 coding DNA: TGTGCCAGCAGCTTAGCGGGACTGTTATATGGCTACACCTTC.

The chain links TRBV28 to TRBJ2-1, with TRBD1 matching over 8 bases. V lost 4 bases and J lost 4; bases outside the gene matches: 6. The CDR3 has 15 amino acids. Germline CDR1 MDHEN, CDR2 SYDVKM. The CDR3 loop reads CASSSTGELYNEQFF. In DNA form, the CDR3 reads TGTGCCAGCAGTTCGACAGGGGAGCTTTACAATGAGCAGTTCTTC.

The chain carries TRBV4-1 and TRBJ1-2, with a weak D call TRBD1 (6 bases). This CDR3 is built from 14 residues. The ends were cut back, 0 bases at V and 5 bases at J, with 10 bases in the middle. CDR1 MGHRA and CDR2 YSYEKL come from the germline V gene. The CDR3 loop is CASSQEDSLYGYTF. The CDR3 nucleotides are TGCGCCAGCAGCCAAGAGGACAGCCTGTATGGCTACACCTTC.

The chain employs TRBV12-3 or TRBV12-4 and TRBJ2-2, with D hard to call. V gave up 3 bases and J gave up 4 bases, with 3 bases separating them. CDR3 size: 12 residues. The chain's CDR3 is CASSLATGELFF. The CDR3, as DNA: TGTGCCAGCAGTTTGGCCACCGGGGAGCTGTTTTTT.

The chain employs TRBV19 and TRBJ1-2; D is unclear. Germline CDR1 is LNHDA and CDR2 is SQIVND (reference sequence). This CDR3 region has 13 residues. V shed 4 bases and J shed 4 bases, with 10 bases lying between them. The CDR3 reads CASSNELSYGYTF. In DNA, the CDR3 is TGTGCCAGTAGTAACGAATTGAGCTATGGCTACACCTTC.

The chain couples TRBV19 to TRBJ2-1; TRBD2 matches at 8 bases. CDR1 and CDR2 from the germline V gene are LNHDA and SQIVND (reference sequence). The length of the CDR3 is 16 residues. V lost 5 bases to trimming and J lost 2 bases; unmatched junction nucleotides: 8. The CDR3 coding sequence is TGTGCCAGTAGTCAGCGGGAGCAGTTTCCCTACAATGAGCAGTTCTTC. Protein product: CASSQREQFPYNEQFF.

The CDR3 protein is CAISGDSLNTEAFF. Written as DNA, the CDR3 is TGTGCCATCAGTGGCGACAGTTTGAACACTGAAGCTTTCTTT. V and J are TRBV10-3 and TRBJ1-1, with D possibly TRBD1 on 5 matching bases. Trimming stripped 4 bases from V and 0 bases from J, with 9 bases between. From germline, CDR1 is ENHRY and CDR2 SYGVKD. The CDR3 has 14 amino acids.

A single count supports this clone. V gene TRBV19 combines with J gene TRBJ2-7, with TRBD2 identical over 9 bases. The CDR3 sequence is 17 residues long. Germline loops: CDR1 LNHDA, CDR2 SQIVND (reference sequence). The V and J ends lost 1 base and 4 bases, in that order; junction bases with no gene match: 11. The CDR3 spells CASSIGLAEIGNYEQYF. The CDR3 bases are TGTGCCAGTAGTATAGGACTAGCGGAAATCGGAAATTACGAGCAGTACTTC.

The chain uses TRBV5-1 and TRBJ1-1; tentative D call: TRBD1 (5 bases). The germline CDR1 and CDR2 sequences are SGHRS and YFSETQ. CDR3 size: 14 residues. The germline V and J ends were trimmed by 2 bases and 0 bases, with 8 bases remaining between them. This CDR3 is CASSLQDLNTEAFF. DNA for the CDR3: TGCGCCAGCAGCTTACAGGATTTGAACACTGAAGCTTTCTTT.

The chain links TRBV27 to TRBJ2-5; D might be TRBD1 (5 bases). The germline CDR1 and CDR2 sequences are MNHEY and SMNVEV (reference sequence). Trimming cost V 3 bases and J 9 bases, with 20 bases left between them. The CDR3 contains 15 residues. The CDR3 DNA follows: TGTGCCAGCAGTTTTTTACAGGCTCCTGGTCTTCCCCAGTACTTC. It specifies CASSFLQAPGLPQYF.

The chain combines TRBV7-2 with TRBJ2-7, with TRBD2 identical over 14 bases. V gave up 1 base and J gave up 1 base; unmatched junction bases: 6. Germline CDR1 SGHTA, CDR2 FQGNSA. The length of the CDR3 is 18 residues. CDR3 DNA: TGTGCCAGCAGCTTAGGTGGACTAGCGGGAGGCTCTTCCTACGAGCAGTACTTC. Protein product: CASSLGGLAGGSSYEQYF.

The V call is TRBV27, the J call TRBJ1-1; the match to TRBD1 covers 7 bases. The ends lost 5 bases at V and 0 bases at J; junction bases unmatched: 9. CDR1 is MNHEY and CDR2 is SMNVEV in the germline V gene (reference sequence). The CDR3 is made up of 16 amino acids. CDR3 bases: TGTGCCAGCAGTCCCCGGGACAGAGAGCTGAACACTGAAGCTTTCTTT. Its translation: CASSPRDRELNTEAFF.

J is TRBJ1-1 and V is TRBV3-1 (or the pseudogene TRBV3-2); 8 bases map to TRBD1. The germline CDR1 and CDR2 sequences are LGHDT and YNNKEL (reference sequence). After removal of 5 bases from V and 8 bases from J, the junction contained 7 bases not matched to a gene. The CDR3 is 13 residues long. CDR3 sequence (DNA): TGTGCCAGCAGCACCTCAGGGGGCCTGGAAGCTTTCTTT. Protein sequence: CASSTSGGLEAFF.

J is TRBJ2-4 and V is TRBV6-5; 10 bases align to TRBD1. The junction had 8 bases not matched to a gene; V was cut back by 7 bases and J by 11 bases. Per germline, CDR1 MNHEY and CDR2 SVGAGI. The CDR3 is 13 residues long. CDR3 in amino acids: CASKGGTGELQYF. The CDR3 nucleotides are TGTGCCAGCAAAGGGGGGACAGGGGAGCTTCAGTACTTC.

The chain links TRBV3-1 (or the pseudogene TRBV3-2) to TRBJ2-1; weak D call: TRBD2 (6 bases). The CDR3 contains 13 residues. Germline V lookup: CDR1 LGHDT, CDR2 YNNKEL (reference sequence). Trimming removed 2 bases from V and 7 bases from J, with 9 bases in between. DNA for the CDR3: TGTGCCAGCAGCCAAACTGCGGGGAATGAGCAGTTCTTC. It is translated as CASSQTAGNEQFF.

CDR3 loop: CASSPPVGDEQFF. Written as DNA, the CDR3 is TGTGCCAGCTCACCACCCGTCGGTGATGAGCAGTTCTTC. This chain links TRBV18 with TRBJ2-1, with D uncertain. V lost 0 bases, J lost 8 bases, and 8 bases lay in between. Germline assignment: CDR1 KGHSH and CDR2 LQKENI. CDR3 length: 13 residues. The variable domain in full, with the rest retrieved from reference TRBV18 and TRBJ2-1, is NAGVMQNPRHLVRRRGQEARLRCSPMKGHSHVYWYRQLPEEGLKFMVYLQKENIIDESGMPKERFSAEFPKEGPSILRIQQVVRGDSAAYFCASSPPVGDEQFFGPGTRLTVL.

J is TRBJ1-2 and V is TRBV3-1 (or the pseudogene TRBV3-2); a possible D gene is TRBD1 (6 bases). Germline values: CDR1 LGHDT, CDR2 YNNKEL (reference sequence). The CDR3 runs 13 residues. V was pared by 1 base and J by 8 bases, with 11 bases between. The CDR3 here is CASSQGQGTGYTF. The CDR3 DNA follows: TGTGCCAGCAGCCAAGGGCAGGGGACGGGCTACACCTTC.

This chain links TRBV4-1 with TRBJ2-1, with D possibly TRBD2 on 6 matching bases. Trimming removed 0 bases from V and 5 bases from J, with 14 bases in between. The CDR3 has 16 residues. Germline V gene data show CDR1 as MGHRA and CDR2 as YSYEKL. As DNA, the CDR3 is TGCGCCAGCAGCCAAGATGTATCTAGCGTCCACAATGAGCAGTTCTTC. This codes for CASSQDVSSVHNEQFF.